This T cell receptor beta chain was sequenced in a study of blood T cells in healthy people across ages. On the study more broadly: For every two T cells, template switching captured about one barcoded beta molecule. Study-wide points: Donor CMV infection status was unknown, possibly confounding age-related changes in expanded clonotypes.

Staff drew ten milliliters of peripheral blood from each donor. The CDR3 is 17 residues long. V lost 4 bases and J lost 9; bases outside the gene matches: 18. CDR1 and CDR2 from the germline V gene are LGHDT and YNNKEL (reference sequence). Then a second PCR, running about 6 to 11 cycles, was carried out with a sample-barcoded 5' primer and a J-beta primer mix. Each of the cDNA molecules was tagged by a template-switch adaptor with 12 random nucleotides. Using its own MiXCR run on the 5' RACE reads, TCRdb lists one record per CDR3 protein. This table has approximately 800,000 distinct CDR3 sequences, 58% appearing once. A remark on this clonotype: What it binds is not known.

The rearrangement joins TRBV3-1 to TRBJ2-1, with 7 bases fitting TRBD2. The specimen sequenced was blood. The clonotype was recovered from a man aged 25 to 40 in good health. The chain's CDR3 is CASSLLPGTIRFGEQFF. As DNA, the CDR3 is TGTGCCAGCAGCCTGTTGCCCGGGACTATTCGATTTGGTGAGCAGTTCTTC.